One T cell receptor beta chain is described in this entry. The data derive from a study of shared clonotypes between healthy human individuals. The length of the CDR3 is 12 residues. Trimming removed 1 base from V and 7 bases from J, with 4 bases in between. CDR1 and CDR2 from the germline V gene are MGHDK and SYGVNS. Per the authors' pipeline: Junction-only immunoSEQ data arrived without quality scores, meaning filtering differed. TCRdb keeps only in-frame clones here, not all; method: immunoSEQ multiplex PCR. The DNA was the basis for D and trimming; V, J and clone size are from that table. The sample includes fewer than 500,000 clones, over 75% of them seen just once.

Sequencing was done on a sample of PBMCs. This sequence joins TRBV25-1 and TRBJ2-2; the D is unclear. This clonotype was sampled from a woman between 40 and 55 years old in good health. Some clones in this sample may be carry-over from other donors' samples. The CDR3 loop reads CASSEWLGELFF. CDR3 DNA: TGTGCCAGCAGTGAATGGCTCGGGGAGCTGTTTTTT.